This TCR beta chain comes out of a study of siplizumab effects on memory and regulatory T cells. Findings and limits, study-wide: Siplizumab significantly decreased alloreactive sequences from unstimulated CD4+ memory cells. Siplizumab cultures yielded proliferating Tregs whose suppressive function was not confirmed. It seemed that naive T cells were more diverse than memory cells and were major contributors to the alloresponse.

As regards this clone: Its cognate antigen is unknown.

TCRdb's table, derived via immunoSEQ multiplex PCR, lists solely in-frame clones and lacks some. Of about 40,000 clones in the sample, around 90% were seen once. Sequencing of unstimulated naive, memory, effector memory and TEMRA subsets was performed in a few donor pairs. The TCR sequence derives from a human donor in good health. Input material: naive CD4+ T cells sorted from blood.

The CDR3 DNA is TGTGCCAGCTCACCACAAGGCGGCGGTCGGGGCTACACCTTC. Encoded protein: CASSPQGGGRGYTF. The chain joins TRBV18 to TRBJ1-2; D is uncertain. This CDR3 is 14 amino acids long. The germline CDR1 and CDR2 sequences are KGHSH and LQKENI. With 1 base removed from V and 8 bases from J, the gap between germline ends came to 14 bases.